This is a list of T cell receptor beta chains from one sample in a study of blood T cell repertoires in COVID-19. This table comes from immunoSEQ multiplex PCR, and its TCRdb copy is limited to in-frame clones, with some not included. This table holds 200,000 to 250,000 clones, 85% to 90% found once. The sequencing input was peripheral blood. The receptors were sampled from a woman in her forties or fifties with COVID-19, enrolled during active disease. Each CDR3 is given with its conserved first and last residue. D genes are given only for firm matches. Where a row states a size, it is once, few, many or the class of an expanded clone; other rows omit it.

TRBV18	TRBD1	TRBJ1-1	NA	TGTGCCAGCTCACCTATAAGGACAGGGGGGAATGAAGCTTTCTTT	CASSPIRTGGNEAFF
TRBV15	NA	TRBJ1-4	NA	TGTGCCACCGCCGTCAGGGCTAATGAAAAACTGTTTTTT	CATAVRANEKLFF
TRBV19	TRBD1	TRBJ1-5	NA	TGTGCCAGCGACAGGGGGCAAGGCAATCAGCCCCAGCATTTT	CASDRGQGNQPQHF
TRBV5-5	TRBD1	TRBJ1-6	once	TGTGCCAGCAGCTTCCGGGACAGCAGATCCTTTCTTAGGTCACCCCTCCACTTT	CASSFRDSRSFLRSPLHF
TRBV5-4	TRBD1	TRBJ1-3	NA	TGTGCCAGCAGCCAAACCGGGACAGCAGGAAACACCATATATTTT	CASSQTGTAGNTIYF
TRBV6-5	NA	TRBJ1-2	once	TGTGCCAGCAGTTCTCCAAGGGGGGGGAGGGGCACCTTC	CASSSPRGGRGTF
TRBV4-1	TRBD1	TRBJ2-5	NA	TGCGCCAGCAGCCTGGGACAGGGGGCGCGAGAGACCCAGTACTTC	CASSLGQGARETQYF
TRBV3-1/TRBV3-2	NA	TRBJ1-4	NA	TGTGCCAGCAGCCTAAATAATAATGAAAAACTGTTTTTT	CASSLNNNEKLFF
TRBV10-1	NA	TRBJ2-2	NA	TGCGCCAGCAGTGCGCAGTTATACGGGGAGCTGTTTTTT	CASSAQLYGELFF
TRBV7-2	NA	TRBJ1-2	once	TGTGCCAGCAGCCCAGGGCCCGGAGACTATGGCTACACCTTC	CASSPGPGDYGYTF
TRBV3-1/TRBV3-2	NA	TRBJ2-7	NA	TGTGCCAGCAGCCAAGTCCCTTACGAGCAGTACTTC	CASSQVPYEQYF
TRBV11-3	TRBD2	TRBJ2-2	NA	TGTGCCAGCAGCTTAAAGGGACTAGCGGGTGGAAACACCGGGGAGCTGTTTTTT	CASSLKGLAGGNTGELFF
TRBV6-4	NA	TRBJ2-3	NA	TGTGCCACCCGGGTCCCCGGAGGAGATACGCAGTATTTT	CATRVPGGDTQYF
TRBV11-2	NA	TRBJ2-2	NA	TGTGCCAGCAGCTTACTGACTGGGAACACCGGGGAGCTGTTTTTT	CASSLLTGNTGELFF
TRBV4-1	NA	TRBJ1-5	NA	TGCGCCAGCAGGGATAGTTCGGGGAGCAATCAGCCCCAGCATTTT	CASRDSSGSNQPQHF
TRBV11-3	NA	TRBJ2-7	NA	TGTGCCAGCAGTCTCGGGGGGCCTGGTGACGAGCAGTACTTC	CASSLGGPGDEQYF
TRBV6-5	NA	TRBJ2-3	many	TGTGCCAGCACCGAGTGGGGGCCCTACACAGATACGCAGTATTTT	CASTEWGPYTDTQYF
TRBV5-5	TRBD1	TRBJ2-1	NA	TGTGCCAGCAGCTGGACAGGGCTGAGCTCCTACAATGAGCAGTTCTTC	CASSWTGLSSYNEQFF
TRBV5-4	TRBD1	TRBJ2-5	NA	TGTGCCAGCAGCTACCACCGACAGGGGGCAGGAGAGACCCAGTACTTC	CASSYHRQGAGETQYF
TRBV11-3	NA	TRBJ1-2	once	TGTGCCAGCAGCTCCGGACAGCTCTATGGCTACACCTTC	CASSSGQLYGYTF
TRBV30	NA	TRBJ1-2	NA	TGTGCCTGGAGCGCGCAGGACAGACACTACACCTTC	CAWSAQDRHYTF
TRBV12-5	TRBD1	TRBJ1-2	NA	TGTGCTAGTGGTTTGGAGGTTTTCGTGGGACAGAATTATGGCTACACCTTC	CASGLEVFVGQNYGYTF
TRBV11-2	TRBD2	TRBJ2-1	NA	TGTGCCAGCAGCACCTCTAGCGGGGGGACCTACAATGAGCAGTTCTTC	CASSTSSGGTYNEQFF
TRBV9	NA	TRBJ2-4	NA	TGTGCCAGCAGCGCCCGAAGCGGGCTACTAGCCAAAAACATTCAGTACTTC	CASSARSGLLAKNIQYF
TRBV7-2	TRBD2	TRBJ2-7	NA	TGTGCCAGCAGCTTACGGGGGGGCCAAATTAAACACGAGCAGTACTTC	CASSLRGGQIKHEQYF
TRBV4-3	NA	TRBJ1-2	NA	TGCGCCAGCAGCCAAGAGAGTACGCGGGGACTTGGCTATGGCTACACCTTC	CASSQESTRGLGYGYTF
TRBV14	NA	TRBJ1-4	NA	TGTGCCAGCAGTATCTTGGGCCGTGAAAAACTGTTTTTT	CASSILGREKLFF
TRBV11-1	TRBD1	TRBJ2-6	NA	TGTGCCAGCAGCGTCAGGGGGTCTGGGGCCAACGTCCTGACTTTC	CASSVRGSGANVLTF
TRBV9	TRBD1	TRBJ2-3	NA	TGTGCCAGCAGCGCAAAAGGGGGCGAGGCAGATACGCAGTATTTT	CASSAKGGEADTQYF
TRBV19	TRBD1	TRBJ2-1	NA	TGTGCCAGTAGCCTGGGACAGGGAAGGTTAGAGCAGTTCTTC	CASSLGQGRLEQFF
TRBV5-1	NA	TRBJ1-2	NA	TGCGCCAGCAGCTTGGGGTCCGGTTTTAACTATGGCTACACCTTC	CASSLGSGFNYGYTF
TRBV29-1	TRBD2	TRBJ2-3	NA	TGCAGCGCCGGGGGGGGCGCACCAGATACGCAGTATTTT	CSAGGGAPDTQYF
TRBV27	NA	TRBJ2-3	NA	TGTGCCAGCAGTTTATCCCCCGCGGATACGCAGTATTTT	CASSLSPADTQYF
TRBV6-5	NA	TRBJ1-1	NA	TGTGCCAGCAGTTACGCGGGGGTGAACACTGAAGCTTTCTTT	CASSYAGVNTEAFF
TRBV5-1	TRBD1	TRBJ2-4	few	TGCGCCAGCAGCTTGGGCTTTAGGGCAGGGGGCTTGGAAAACATTCAGTACTTC	CASSLGFRAGGLENIQYF
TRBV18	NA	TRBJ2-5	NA	TGTGCCAGCTCACCGAGGGCGGCCCAAGAGACCCAGTACTTC	CASSPRAAQETQYF
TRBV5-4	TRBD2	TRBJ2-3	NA	TGTGCCAGCAGCTTGTTCGGGGGGAGCACAGATACGCAGTATTTT	CASSLFGGSTDTQYF
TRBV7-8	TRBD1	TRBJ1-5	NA	TGTGCCAGCAGCCCGGGGACAGGGTTTCAGCCCCAGCATTTT	CASSPGTGFQPQHF
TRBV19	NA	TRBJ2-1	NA	TGTGCCAGTACCCTAGGGGGTCGGGGAAATGAGCAGTTCTTC	CASTLGGRGNEQFF
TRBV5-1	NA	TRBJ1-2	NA	TGCGCCAGCAGCTTGGACGGGGGCTATGGCTACACCTTC	CASSLDGGYGYTF
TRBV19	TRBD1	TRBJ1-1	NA	TGTGCCAGTAGTACCACAGCAACCATACAGGGGGCACGGACTGAAGCTTTCTTT	CASSTTATIQGARTEAFF
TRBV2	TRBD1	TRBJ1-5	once	TGTGCCAGCAGCCTAGACAGGGGAGGAGATCAGCCCCAGCATTTT	CASSLDRGGDQPQHF
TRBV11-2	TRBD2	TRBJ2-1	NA	TGTGCCAGCAGCTTACAACTAGCGGGGAACTACAATGAGCAGTTCTTC	CASSLQLAGNYNEQFF
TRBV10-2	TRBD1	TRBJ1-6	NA	TGCGCCAGCAGGACAGGGGGCTCCTATAATTCACCCCTCCACTTT	CASRTGGSYNSPLHF
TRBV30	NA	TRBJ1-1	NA	TGTGCCTGCTCCCTGACAGGGAACACTGAAGCTTTCTTT	CACSLTGNTEAFF
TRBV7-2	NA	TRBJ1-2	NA	TGTGCCAGCAGCTCCGAATGGGCCTCTCACTATGGCTACACCTTC	CASSSEWASHYGYTF
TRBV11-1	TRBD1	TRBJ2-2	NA	TGTGCCAGCAGCCCCTCCGGGACAGCAATGACCGGGGAGCTGTTTTTT	CASSPSGTAMTGELFF
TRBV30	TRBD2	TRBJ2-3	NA	TGTGCCTGGAGTGTAGCGGGGGGGATCCGGACGCAGTATTTT	CAWSVAGGIRTQYF
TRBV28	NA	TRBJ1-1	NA	TGTGCCAGCAGCCCACTTGGGACCACGGGACTAGGGCGCACTGAAGCTTTCTTT	CASSPLGTTGLGRTEAFF
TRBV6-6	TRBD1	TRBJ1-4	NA	TGTGCCAGCAATGCCGGGACAGGAGGTGAAAAACTGTTTTTT	CASNAGTGGEKLFF
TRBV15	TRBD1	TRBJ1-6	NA	TGTGCCACCAGCTCTCCTACAGGGGGGAATTCACCCCTCCACTTT	CATSSPTGGNSPLHF
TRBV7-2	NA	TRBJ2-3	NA	TGTGCCAGCAGTTCAGACGACAGCTACGCCGGGGATACGCAGTATTTT	CASSSDDSYAGDTQYF
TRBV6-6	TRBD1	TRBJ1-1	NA	TGTGCCAGCAGTCCCTGGACAGGAGCGACTGAAGCTTTCTTT	CASSPWTGATEAFF
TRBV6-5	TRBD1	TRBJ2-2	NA	TGTGCCAGCAGTTCCCGACAGGGGAACACCGGGGAGCTGTTTTTT	CASSSRQGNTGELFF